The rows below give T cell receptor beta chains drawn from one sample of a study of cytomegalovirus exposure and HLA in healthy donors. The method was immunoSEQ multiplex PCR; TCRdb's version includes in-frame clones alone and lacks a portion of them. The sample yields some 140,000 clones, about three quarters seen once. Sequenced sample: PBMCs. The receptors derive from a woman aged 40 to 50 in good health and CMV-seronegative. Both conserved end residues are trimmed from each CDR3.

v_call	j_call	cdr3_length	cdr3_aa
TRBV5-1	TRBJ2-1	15	ASSYRTRASSYNEQF
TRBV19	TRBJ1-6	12	ASSIIQGDSPLH
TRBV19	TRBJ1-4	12	ASSIGSRNEKLF
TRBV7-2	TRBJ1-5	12	ASSFGIPNQPQH
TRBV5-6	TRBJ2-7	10	ASSLGGDEQY
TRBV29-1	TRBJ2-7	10	SVGTFSYEQY
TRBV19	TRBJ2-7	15	ASSIRWASGSGYEQY
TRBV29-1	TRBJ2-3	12	SVVEASPPDTQY
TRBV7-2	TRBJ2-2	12	ASRLAGDTGELF
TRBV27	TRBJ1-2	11	ASSPLGREGYT
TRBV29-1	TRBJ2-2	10	SVDRRGGALF
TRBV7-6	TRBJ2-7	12	ASSEGGRRYEQY
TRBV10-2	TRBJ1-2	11	ASSEGTGNGYT
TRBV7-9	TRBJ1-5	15	ASSLVSSQGGTQPQH
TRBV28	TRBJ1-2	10	ASGTANYGYT